This T cell receptor beta chain was sequenced in a study of T cell changes during pregnancy in multiple sclerosis. Libraries were prepared by immunoSEQ multiplex PCR; TCRdb keeps only in-frame clonotypes and omits some of them. The sample includes approximately 37,000 clones, approximately 90% of them seen just once. Germline V CDR1 and CDR2: SGHDN, FVKESK. The ends were cut back, 4 bases at V and 0 bases at J, with 16 bases in the middle. The CDR3 sequence is 17 residues long. The sequence was collected from a female donor with multiple sclerosis, enrolled in a pregnancy study. Sample: CD8+ T cells from peripheral blood mononuclear cells, taken in the first trimester of pregnancy. The genes are TRBV14 and TRBJ1-3; possibly TRBD1 for D (5 bases). The CDR3 loop reads CASSLFFHRNSGNTIYF. The CDR3 bases are TGTGCCAGCAGCCTCTTTTTTCACAGGAACTCTGGAAACACCATATATTTT. The full variable domain, its missing parts supplied by reference TRBV14 and TRBJ1-3, is EAGVTQFPSHSVIEKGQTVTLRCDPISGHDNLYWYRRVMGKEIKFLLHFVKESKQDESGMPNNRFLAERTGGTYSTLKVQPAELEDSGVYFCASSLFFHRNSGNTIYFGEGSWLTVV.